This TCR beta chain was identified during a study of early T cells in non-severe SARS-CoV-2 infection. Study context: Sequenced bulk RNA came from whole blood that was unsorted, and chains were unpaired. Overall study findings and caveats: The study's VDJdb matching favored anti-spike CD8 responses and missed private and CD4 specificities.

This clonotype was seen more than once but under ten times. Antigen unknown. Attached unique molecular identifiers marked individual cDNA molecules. In TCRdb, the 5' RACE reads were re-called with MiXCR into one record per CDR3 protein. The sample records tens of thousands of distinct CDR3 sequences, roughly 5.4% being singletons. In germline, CDR1 is MNHEY, CDR2 SVGEGT. Trimming at V came to 10 bases and at J to 4 bases, leaving 7 bases not matched to a gene. The CDR3 is made up of 16 amino acids. Sequenced material: whole blood. V gene TRBV6-2 or TRBV6-3 combines with J gene TRBJ2-1, with 16 bases fitting TRBD2. The source of this sequence is an adult who was a healthcare worker with PCR-confirmed SARS-CoV-2 infection or an uninfected control (not recorded which). DNA of the CDR3: TGTGCCACCCTTCTGGGACTAGCGGGAGGGTACAATGAGCAGTTCTTC. Its protein is CATLLGLAGGYNEQFF.